A selection of T cell receptor beta chains follows, all from one sample in a study of yellow fever vaccine responses in identical twins. TCRdb called the RT-PCR reads again in MiXCR, with one record for every CDR3 protein. In the table there are fewer than 6,500 distinct CDR3 sequences, approximately 80% of which are singletons. The source material was T cells from blood (PBMCs), unsorted or a sorted subset (not recorded which), sampled before or after yellow fever vaccination (not recorded which). The origin of the receptors is a woman younger than 30 who received the yellow fever vaccine. Both conserved end residues are part of each CDR3. D genes are given only for firm matches. The listing skips clone size in some rows; elsewhere it reads once, few, many or a size class.

J: TRBJ1-2; D: -; V: TRBV2; size: -; DNA: TGTGCCAGCAGTGAAGCGGGTGGCTACACCTTC; CDR3: CASSEAGGYTF
J: TRBJ1-2; D: -; V: TRBV12-3/TRBV12-4; size: once; DNA: TGTGCCAGCTCCTGGGGGCTAGTCTATGGCTACACCTTC; CDR3: CASSWGLVYGYTF
J: TRBJ2-7; D: -; V: TRBV21-1; size: -; DNA: TGTGCCAGCAGCGTAATGGGCCAGCACGCGAGGGAGCAGTACTTC; CDR3: CASSVMGQHAREQYF
J: TRBJ2-2; D: -; V: TRBV2; size: -; DNA: TGTGCCAGCAGTGATCTTCGGGGGAACACCGGGGAGCTGTTTTTT; CDR3: CASSDLRGNTGELFF
J: TRBJ2-1; D: TRBD2; V: TRBV18; size: -; DNA: TGTGTCAGCTCTCCAAGACTAGCGAGCTCCTACAATGAGCAGTTCTTC; CDR3: CVSSPRLASSYNEQFF
J: TRBJ2-5; D: TRBD2; V: TRBV5-6; size: once; DNA: TGTGCCAGCAGCACCCCGGGGCTAGCGGGAGGCCAAGAGACCCAGTACTTC; CDR3: CASSTPGLAGGQETQYF
J: TRBJ1-4; D: -; V: TRBV7-6; size: -; DNA: TGTGCCAGCAGCTTAGCTGCAGGGTACTCTGAAAAACTGTTTTTT; CDR3: CASSLAAGYSEKLFF
J: TRBJ1-5; D: -; V: TRBV15; size: -; DNA: TGTGCCACCAGCACCGGCGTAGGTCAGCCCCAGCATTTT; CDR3: CATSTGVGQPQHF
J: TRBJ1-5; D: TRBD1; V: TRBV5-1; size: -; DNA: TGCGCCAGCAGACCTACGACAGGGGGCAATCAGCCCCAGCATTTT; CDR3: CASRPTTGGNQPQHF
J: TRBJ1-2; D: -; V: TRBV6-1; size: -; DNA: TGTGCCAGCCTGGGGTTGGGGCGAATTGGCTACACCTTC; CDR3: CASLGLGRIGYTF
J: TRBJ1-5; D: -; V: TRBV12-3/TRBV12-4; size: few; DNA: TGTGCCAGCAGTTTTAAGCTGGGGCGCGGCAATCAGCCCCAGCATTTT; CDR3: CASSFKLGRGNQPQHF
J: TRBJ1-1; D: -; V: TRBV18; size: -; DNA: TGTGCCAGCTCACCACCGATTGGCACTGAAGCTTTCTTT; CDR3: CASSPPIGTEAFF
J: TRBJ2-1; D: TRBD1; V: TRBV11-2; size: -; DNA: TGTGCCAGCAGTGCGACAGGGAGCTCCTACAATGAGCAGTTCTTC; CDR3: CASSATGSSYNEQFF
J: TRBJ2-7; D: TRBD2; V: TRBV4-1; size: -; DNA: TGCGCCAGCAGCCAAGCGACTAGCGGGCCCCACGAGCAGTACTTC; CDR3: CASSQATSGPHEQYF
J: TRBJ1-5; D: -; V: TRBV20-1; size: -; DNA: TGCAGTGCTAGAGGCGACAGTTACAATCAGCCCCAGCATTTT; CDR3: CSARGDSYNQPQHF
J: TRBJ2-7; D: -; V: TRBV7-9; size: few; DNA: TGTGCCAGCAGCTCGGACTCATACTCCTACGAGCAGTACTTC; CDR3: CASSSDSYSYEQYF
J: TRBJ2-1; D: -; V: TRBV4-1; size: -; DNA: TGCGCCAGCAGAATCCAAAGTAGTCCCTACAATGAGCAGTTCTTC; CDR3: CASRIQSSPYNEQFF
J: TRBJ1-1; D: -; V: TRBV12-3/TRBV12-4; size: once; DNA: TGTGCCAGCAGTGCTGATGTCGCCGCTTTCTTT; CDR3: CASSADVAAFF
J: TRBJ2-1; D: TRBD2; V: TRBV7-8; size: few; DNA: TGTGCCAGCAGCTTAGGACTAGCTTACAATGAGCAGTTCTTC; CDR3: CASSLGLAYNEQFF
J: TRBJ2-7; D: TRBD2; V: TRBV28; size: once; DNA: TGTGCCAGCACTCCGGGGGGGAGGGGAACCGAGCAGTACTTC; CDR3: CASTPGGRGTEQYF
J: TRBJ1-6; D: -; V: TRBV5-5; size: -; DNA: TGCGCCAGCAGCTTACACGAGGGGACACAGGGAGTGGATTCACCCCTCCACTTT; CDR3: CASSLHEGTQGVDSPLHF
J: TRBJ2-2; D: -; V: TRBV29-1; size: few; DNA: TGCAGCGTTGTTCCTAGCGAGGGAGGGGAGCTGTTTTTT; CDR3: CSVVPSEGGELFF
J: TRBJ2-1; D: -; V: TRBV4-1; size: -; DNA: TGCGCCAGCAGCCAAGTCCGGGACACCTACAATGAGCAGTTCTTC; CDR3: CASSQVRDTYNEQFF
J: TRBJ2-1; D: TRBD2; V: TRBV7-6; size: -; DNA: TGTGCCAGCAGCTCCCGGACCCCTACTAGCGGGGGGGGAAATGAGCAGTTCTTC; CDR3: CASSSRTPTSGGGNEQFF
J: TRBJ2-2; D: -; V: TRBV7-9; size: few; DNA: TGTGCCAGCAGCTTAGGATGGGCAGTTAACGGGGAGCTGTTTTTT; CDR3: CASSLGWAVNGELFF
J: TRBJ2-5; D: TRBD2; V: TRBV5-1; size: few; DNA: TGCGCCAGCAGCGGGAGGCTAGCGGGGGGACCACAAGAGACCCAGTACTTC; CDR3: CASSGRLAGGPQETQYF
J: TRBJ1-1; D: -; V: TRBV29-1; size: -; DNA: TGCAGCGTTGGACAGGACAGAAACACTGAAGCTTTCTTT; CDR3: CSVGQDRNTEAFF
J: TRBJ1-2; D: TRBD1; V: TRBV6-1; size: -; DNA: TGTGCCAGCAACACAGGGGGTCTTGCTGGCTACACCTTC; CDR3: CASNTGGLAGYTF
J: TRBJ1-6; D: -; V: TRBV10-1; size: -; DNA: TGCGCCAGCAGTGTCGGAGGGTCTGACAATTCACCCCTCCACTTT; CDR3: CASSVGGSDNSPLHF